Each of the 8 T cell receptor beta chains below was sequenced from the same sample in a study of CD8 T cells in ankylosing spondylitis. Each CDR3 protein gets one entry after TCRdb re-called the 5' RACE reads with MiXCR. This table has 130,000 to 150,000 distinct CDR3 sequences, 6.5% to 8.5% appearing once. The sequenced sample consisted of synovial fluid, either unsorted or a sorted T cell fraction (not recorded which). Source of these receptors: a male donor with ankylosing spondylitis.

This clonotype was observed a handful of times. The chain combines TRBV28 with TRBJ1-5; D is ambiguous. The length of the CDR3 is 16 residues. Germline V gene sequence: CDR1 MDHEN, CDR2 SYDVKM. V lost 3 bases and J lost 3, with 15 bases in between. DNA of the CDR3: TGTGCCAGCAGTTTTCCAGACCTGCGGGTCAATCAGCCCCAGCATTTT. Translated, it gives CASSFPDLRVNQPQHF. The complete variable domain, with remaining parts taken from reference TRBV28 and TRBJ1-5, reads DVKVTQSSRYLVKRTGEKVFLECVQDMDHENMFWYRQDPGLGLRLIYFSYDVKMKEKGDIPEGYSVSREKKERFSLILESASTNQTSMYLCASSFPDLRVNQPQHFGDGTRLSIL.

This clonotype was seen only a few times. V and J are TRBV7-2 and TRBJ2-1; maybe TRBD2 (7 bases). Trimming cost V 3 bases and J 6 bases, with 12 bases left between them. The CDR3 is 14 residues long. Germline CDR1 reads SGHTA; CDR2 reads FQGNSA. The CDR3 protein is CASSLRGPGNEQFF. The CDR3 region has the DNA TGTGCCAGCAGCTTGCGGGGGCCTGGCAATGAGCAGTTCTTC.

This clonotype was seen ten or more times. The chain employs TRBV25-1 and TRBJ2-7; a weak D match, TRBD1 (5 bases). Germline loops: CDR1 MGHDK, CDR2 SYGVNS. This CDR3 has 18 amino acids. V was shortened by 2 bases and J by 1 base, with 21 bases between the two germline ends. The CDR3 spells CASSEVGQGDKLSYEQYF. The CDR3 coding sequence is TGTGCCAGCAGTGAAGTGGGGCAGGGCGACAAACTATCCTACGAGCAGTACTTC.

This clonotype has a handful of counts. The rearrangement joins TRBV7-3 to TRBJ2-1, with a possible D match to TRBD2 (5 bases). CDR3 size: 15 residues. The V end lost 5 bases, the J end lost 4 bases, and 15 bases lay between the germline ends. The germline gives CDR1 SGHTA, CDR2 FQGTGA. The CDR3 region is CASSRSGDPYNEQFF. The CDR3 DNA reads TGTGCCAGCAGCCGAAGCGGCGACCCTTACAATGAGCAGTTCTTC.

This clonotype has a count of ten or more. The chain couples TRBV20-1 to TRBJ2-1; the D gene is possibly TRBD2 (7 bases). CDR3 size: 15 residues. V lost 0 bases, J lost 10 bases, and 19 bases lay in between. Germline V gene sequence: CDR1 DFQATT, CDR2 SNEGSKA (reference sequence). The CDR3 reads CSAREGGGPNKEQFF. CDR3 DNA sequence: TGCAGTGCTAGAGAAGGGGGAGGGCCTAATAAAGAGCAGTTCTTC.

This clonotype showed up just a few times. The rearrangement joins TRBV7-2 to TRBJ2-3; possible D gene TRBD2, 6 bases. The ends were cut back, 1 base at V and 6 bases at J, with 17 bases in the middle. CDR3 length equals 16 residues. The V gene's germline CDR1 is SGHTA and CDR2 FQGNSA. The CDR3 spells CASSLETQLAWDTQYF. In DNA, the CDR3 is TGTGCCAGCAGCTTAGAGACCCAACTAGCATGGGATACGCAGTATTTT.

V gene TRBV5-1 combines with J gene TRBJ2-7; TRBD1 matches 10 bases. The junction had 4 bases not matched to a gene; V was cut back by 0 bases and J by 1 base. CDR3 size: 16 residues. Germline CDR1 SGHRS, CDR2 YFSETQ. The CDR3 loop is CASSLGGTGVSYEQYF. The CDR3 nucleotides are TGCGCCAGCAGCTTGGGAGGGACAGGGGTATCCTACGAGCAGTACTTC.

About this clonotype: Germline is not matched at one junction end, which may reflect a read error. The chain carries TRBV5-1 and TRBJ1-2; 8 nucleotides line up with TRBD1. Germline assignment: CDR1 SGHRS and CDR2 YFSETQ. This CDR3 has 11 amino acids. The CDR3 DNA reads TGCGCCAGCAGCGGGGACAGGAGGCCTGCCTTC. This gives the protein CASSGDRRPAF.